The entry below gives a single T cell receptor (beta chain) sequence along with its context. Authors' processing steps: Reference gene primer amplification gave estimated nucleated cell counts. Method: immunoSEQ multiplex PCR; TCRdb's copy keeps in-frame clones and lacks some. The D gene and trimming were derived from the DNA, and the V and J assignments and clone size from that table. The sample yields approximately 380,000 clones, roughly 85% seen once. These data come from a study of blood T cell repertoires in COVID-19. Study as a whole: The United States, Italy and Spain were the sources of the acute and convalescent COVID-19 samples. PBMCs, B-cell-depleted T cells, or T cells provided the cDNA or gDNA that made up the material.

CDR1 SGHTA and CDR2 FQGNSA come from the germline V gene. The J segment lost 4 bases and the V segment lost 5 bases, leaving 18 bases of the junction unmatched. CDR3 size: 18 residues. V gene TRBV7-2 combines with J gene TRBJ2-7; 9 bases are a match to TRBD2. This receptor was identified in a woman between 18 and 29 years old with acute or convalescent COVID-19. The sequencing sample was made of peripheral blood. The CDR3 DNA reads TGTGCCAGCAGCCCATTCAACACACGGACTAGCGAGGGATACGAGCAGTACTTC. This codes for CASSPFNTRTSEGYEQYF.